This is a list of T cell receptor beta chains from one sample in a study of blood T cell repertoires in COVID-19. Here immunoSEQ multiplex PCR was the method, and the copy in TCRdb shows in-frame clones only, minus some. The sample consists of about 56,000 clones, approximately 80% of them appearing once. Sample: peripheral blood. The receptors shown here come from a woman of 80 years or more with acute or convalescent COVID-19. The CDR3 runs from the conserved cysteine through the conserved F or W. A D gene is named only where the DNA matches it firmly. Not every row has a clone size; where given, it reads once, few, many or a size class.

CDR3 length: 19
D gene: TRBD2
clone size: .
J gene: TRBJ2-2
V gene: TRBV5-1
CDR3 protein: CASSLWASGGDPNTGELFF
CDR3 DNA: TGCGCCAGCAGCTTGTGGGCTAGCGGGGGAGATCCGAACACCGGGGAGCTGTTTTTT

CDR3 length: 18
D gene: TRBD1
clone size: .
J gene: TRBJ1-4
V gene: TRBV5-6
CDR3 protein: CASSLNGAGGIGSEKLFF
CDR3 DNA: TGTGCCAGCAGCTTGAATGGGGCAGGGGGCATCGGAAGCGAAAAACTGTTTTTT

CDR3 length: 13
D gene: TRBD1
clone size: .
J gene: TRBJ1-1
V gene: TRBV12-3/TRBV12-4
CDR3 protein: CASSLTGGAEAFF
CDR3 DNA: TGTGCCAGCAGTTTAACAGGGGGGGCTGAAGCTTTCTTT

CDR3 length: 15
D gene: TRBD1
clone size: .
J gene: TRBJ1-2
V gene: TRBV16
CDR3 protein: CASSRGTGEIAGYTF
CDR3 DNA: TGTGCCAGCAGCCGAGGGACAGGGGAAATCGCTGGCTACACCTTC

CDR3 length: 14
D gene: .
clone size: .
J gene: TRBJ1-2
V gene: TRBV6-5
CDR3 protein: CASSSGDKTRGYTF
CDR3 DNA: TGTGCCAGCAGTTCTGGAGACAAGACTAGAGGCTACACCTTC

CDR3 length: 15
D gene: TRBD1
clone size: .
J gene: TRBJ2-2
V gene: TRBV2
CDR3 protein: CASSEATGGVGELFF
CDR3 DNA: TGTGCCAGCAGTGAAGCCACAGGGGGCGTCGGGGAGCTGTTTTTT

CDR3 length: 15
D gene: .
clone size: .
J gene: TRBJ1-2
V gene: TRBV14
CDR3 protein: CASSQRRDGAGGYTF
CDR3 DNA: TGTGCCAGCAGCCAACGACGGGACGGAGCGGGGGGCTACACCTTC

CDR3 length: 16
D gene: .
clone size: .
J gene: TRBJ1-4
V gene: TRBV18
CDR3 protein: CASSPLLGTSNEKLFF
CDR3 DNA: TGTGCCAGCTCACCTTTGCTCGGGACAAGTAATGAAAAACTGTTTTTT

CDR3 length: 14
D gene: .
clone size: .
J gene: TRBJ2-7
V gene: TRBV3-1/TRBV3-2
CDR3 protein: CASSRGDRAYEQYF
CDR3 DNA: TGTGCCAGCAGCCGCGGGGACCGAGCCTACGAGCAGTACTTC

CDR3 length: 15
D gene: TRBD2
clone size: .
J gene: TRBJ2-2
V gene: TRBV3-1/TRBV3-2
CDR3 protein: CASSSTLAPTGELFF
CDR3 DNA: TGTGCCAGCAGTTCAACACTAGCGCCCACCGGGGAGCTGTTTTTT

CDR3 length: 13
D gene: TRBD1
clone size: few
J gene: TRBJ2-5
V gene: TRBV12-3/TRBV12-4
CDR3 protein: CASRYGQVETQYF
CDR3 DNA: TGTGCCAGCAGGTACGGACAGGTGGAGACCCAGTACTTC

CDR3 length: 14
D gene: .
clone size: .
J gene: TRBJ1-2
V gene: TRBV6-1
CDR3 protein: CASSDFRTNYGYTF
CDR3 DNA: TGTGCCAGCAGTGATTTCAGAACTAACTATGGCTACACCTTC

CDR3 length: 12
D gene: .
clone size: .
J gene: TRBJ1-4
V gene: TRBV2
CDR3 protein: CASTRGEEKLFF
CDR3 DNA: TGTGCCAGCACTAGGGGTGAGGAAAAACTGTTTTTT

CDR3 length: 14
D gene: .
clone size: .
J gene: TRBJ1-2
V gene: TRBV2
CDR3 protein: CASNPRLGGQVYTF
CDR3 DNA: TGTGCCAGCAACCCCCGGTTGGGGGGGCAGGTCTACACCTTC

CDR3 length: 19
D gene: TRBD1
clone size: .
J gene: TRBJ1-3
V gene: TRBV5-1
CDR3 protein: CASSLGGQGSTHSGNTIYF
CDR3 DNA: TGCGCCAGCAGCTTGGGGGGACAGGGAAGCACACACTCTGGAAACACCATATATTTT

CDR3 length: 13
D gene: .
clone size: .
J gene: TRBJ2-1
V gene: TRBV2
CDR3 protein: CASSELTYNEQFF
CDR3 DNA: TGTGCCAGCAGTGAGCTAACCTACAATGAGCAGTTCTTC

CDR3 length: 11
D gene: .
clone size: .
J gene: TRBJ2-7
V gene: TRBV29-1
CDR3 protein: CSVGSPYEQYF
CDR3 DNA: TGCAGCGTTGGAAGCCCCTACGAGCAGTACTTC

CDR3 length: 13
D gene: .
clone size: .
J gene: TRBJ2-3
V gene: TRBV5-5
CDR3 protein: CASSLGGGVEQYF
CDR3 DNA: TGTGCCAGCAGCCTAGGAGGGGGGGTGGAGCAGTATTTT

CDR3 length: 15
D gene: TRBD2
clone size: .
J gene: TRBJ2-5
V gene: TRBV4-2
CDR3 protein: CASSQGTSSGETQYF
CDR3 DNA: TGTGCCAGCAGCCAGGGGACTAGCTCGGGAGAGACCCAGTACTTC

CDR3 length: 15
D gene: .
clone size: .
J gene: TRBJ1-2
V gene: TRBV24-1
CDR3 protein: CATSDWSGDNYGYTF
CDR3 DNA: TGTGCCACCAGTGATTGGTCCGGGGATAACTATGGCTACACCTTC

CDR3 length: 15
D gene: .
clone size: .
J gene: TRBJ2-1
V gene: TRBV7-2
CDR3 protein: CASSLASGPGKEQFF
CDR3 DNA: TGTGCCAGCAGCTTAGCCAGCGGCCCCGGCAAGGAGCAGTTCTTC

CDR3 length: 15
D gene: TRBD1
clone size: .
J gene: TRBJ1-1
V gene: TRBV18
CDR3 protein: CASSPLQGANTEAFF
CDR3 DNA: TGTGCCAGCTCACCACTGCAGGGGGCAAACACTGAAGCTTTCTTT

CDR3 length: 16
D gene: .
clone size: .
J gene: TRBJ1-6
V gene: TRBV5-6
CDR3 protein: CASSLLAGNNNSPLHF
CDR3 DNA: TGTGCCAGCAGCTTGTTAGCCGGGAATAATAATTCACCCCTCCACTTT

CDR3 length: 15
D gene: TRBD2
clone size: .
J gene: TRBJ2-7
V gene: TRBV19
CDR3 protein: CASSISASGGYEQYF
CDR3 DNA: TGTGCCAGTAGTATTTCTGCTAGCGGGGGCTACGAGCAGTACTTC

CDR3 length: 16
D gene: TRBD1
clone size: .
J gene: TRBJ1-6
V gene: TRBV5-4
CDR3 protein: CASSLGGRGKNSPLHF
CDR3 DNA: TGTGCCAGCAGCTTGGGTGGCAGGGGGAAGAATTCACCCCTCCACTTT

CDR3 length: 15
D gene: TRBD1
clone size: .
J gene: TRBJ1-4
V gene: TRBV5-5
CDR3 protein: CASSALQGMREKLFF
CDR3 DNA: TGTGCCAGCAGCGCCTTACAGGGGATGAGAGAAAAACTGTTTTTT

CDR3 length: 17
D gene: .
clone size: once
J gene: TRBJ2-7
V gene: TRBV3-1/TRBV3-2
CDR3 protein: CASSQVFSQSSSYEQYF
CDR3 DNA: TGTGCCAGCAGCCAAGTCTTCTCCCAATCGAGCTCCTACGAGCAGTACTTC

CDR3 length: 14
D gene: .
clone size: once
J gene: TRBJ2-3
V gene: TRBV19
CDR3 protein: CASGPGAGMTTQYF
CDR3 DNA: TGTGCATCCGGGCCAGGGGCAGGAATGACTACGCAGTATTTT

CDR3 length: 15
D gene: .
clone size: .
J gene: TRBJ1-6
V gene: TRBV6-5
CDR3 protein: CASRLSEGVNSPLHF
CDR3 DNA: TGTGCCAGCAGGCTTTCAGAGGGGGTTAATTCACCCCTCCACTTT

CDR3 length: 16
D gene: .
clone size: few
J gene: TRBJ2-7
V gene: TRBV3-1/TRBV3-2
CDR3 protein: CASSQVSSPRSYEQYF
CDR3 DNA: TGTGCCAGCAGCCAAGTGAGCAGCCCTAGGAGCTACGAGCAGTACTTC

CDR3 length: 14
D gene: TRBD1
clone size: .
J gene: TRBJ2-2
V gene: TRBV3-1/TRBV3-2
CDR3 protein: CASSQAGGRGELFF
CDR3 DNA: TGTGCCAGCAGCCAAGCAGGGGGTCGGGGGGAGCTGTTTTTT

CDR3 length: 15
D gene: .
clone size: .
J gene: TRBJ2-7
V gene: TRBV3-1/TRBV3-2
CDR3 protein: CASSQDMGSNYEQYF
CDR3 DNA: TGTGCCAGCAGCCAAGATATGGGCAGTAACTACGAGCAGTACTTC

CDR3 length: 16
D gene: .
clone size: .
J gene: TRBJ2-2
V gene: TRBV5-1
CDR3 protein: CASSAFGNPGTGELFF
CDR3 DNA: TGCGCCAGCAGCGCGTTCGGGAATCCGGGGACCGGGGAGCTGTTTTTT

CDR3 length: 15
D gene: .
clone size: .
J gene: TRBJ1-3
V gene: TRBV4-2
CDR3 protein: CASSQDEGAGNTIYF
CDR3 DNA: TGTGCCAGCAGCCAAGATGAGGGGGCTGGAAACACCATATATTTT

CDR3 length: 13
D gene: .
clone size: once
J gene: TRBJ1-4
V gene: TRBV12-3/TRBV12-4
CDR3 protein: CASSSSRAEQLFF
CDR3 DNA: TGTGCCAGCAGTTCCTCGAGGGCTGAGCAACTGTTTTTT

CDR3 length: 14
D gene: TRBD1
clone size: few
J gene: TRBJ2-7
V gene: TRBV11-2
CDR3 protein: CASSYQGAGYEQYF
CDR3 DNA: TGTGCCAGCAGCTATCAGGGGGCGGGCTACGAGCAGTACTTC

CDR3 length: 16
D gene: TRBD2
clone size: few
J gene: TRBJ2-5
V gene: TRBV5-8
CDR3 protein: CASSDTGRGAQETQYF
CDR3 DNA: TGTGCCAGCAGCGACACGGGGCGGGGGGCGCAAGAGACCCAGTACTTC

CDR3 length: 14
D gene: .
clone size: .
J gene: TRBJ1-6
V gene: TRBV27
CDR3 protein: CASSFQGLASPLHF
CDR3 DNA: TGTGCCAGCAGTTTCCAGGGCTTGGCTTCACCCCTCCACTTT

CDR3 length: 15
D gene: .
clone size: .
J gene: TRBJ1-5
V gene: TRBV7-2
CDR3 protein: CASSLDPGNNQPQHF
CDR3 DNA: TGTGCCAGCAGCTTAGATCCCGGGAACAATCAGCCCCAGCATTTT

CDR3 length: 14
D gene: TRBD1
clone size: once
J gene: TRBJ2-7
V gene: TRBV9
CDR3 protein: CASSAPGRGNEQYF
CDR3 DNA: TGTGCCAGCAGCGCGCCGGGCAGGGGGAACGAGCAGTACTTC

CDR3 length: 14
D gene: .
clone size: few
J gene: TRBJ1-1
V gene: TRBV3-1/TRBV3-2
CDR3 protein: CASSPTGQNTEAFF
CDR3 DNA: TGTGCCAGCAGCCCGACCGGACAGAACACTGAAGCTTTCTTT

CDR3 length: 13
D gene: TRBD2
clone size: .
J gene: TRBJ2-5
V gene: TRBV29-1
CDR3 protein: CSVDSGGSGTQYF
CDR3 DNA: TGCAGCGTTGATAGCGGGGGGTCGGGGACCCAGTACTTC

CDR3 length: 15
D gene: TRBD1
clone size: .
J gene: TRBJ1-2
V gene: TRBV10-3
CDR3 protein: CAISSRDRGNYGYTF
CDR3 DNA: TGTGCCATCAGTTCCCGGGACAGGGGTAACTATGGCTACACCTTC

CDR3 length: 14
D gene: .
clone size: .
J gene: TRBJ1-1
V gene: TRBV5-1
CDR3 protein: CASSLGEASTEAFF
CDR3 DNA: TGCGCCAGCAGCTTGGGGGAGGCTTCCACTGAAGCTTTCTTT

CDR3 length: 15
D gene: TRBD1
clone size: once
J gene: TRBJ1-5
V gene: TRBV28
CDR3 protein: CASSLATGGNQPQHF
CDR3 DNA: TGTGCCAGCAGTTTAGCGACAGGGGGCAATCAGCCCCAGCATTTT

CDR3 length: 12
D gene: .
clone size: .
J gene: TRBJ2-1
V gene: TRBV7-2
CDR3 protein: CASSKGVNEQFF
CDR3 DNA: TGTGCCAGCAGCAAAGGGGTAAATGAGCAGTTCTTC

CDR3 length: 15
D gene: .
clone size: .
J gene: TRBJ1-5
V gene: TRBV6-1
CDR3 protein: CASSDRGVGNQPQHF
CDR3 DNA: TGTGCCAGCAGTGACCGGGGTGTGGGCAATCAGCCCCAGCATTTT

CDR3 length: 13
D gene: TRBD1
clone size: .
J gene: TRBJ2-7
V gene: TRBV5-1
CDR3 protein: CASSFQGAREQYF
CDR3 DNA: TGCGCCAGCAGCTTTCAGGGGGCGCGGGAGCAGTACTTC

CDR3 length: 14
D gene: TRBD1
clone size: .
J gene: TRBJ2-4
V gene: TRBV5-4
CDR3 protein: CASNSRDSLNIQYF
CDR3 DNA: TGTGCCAGCAACTCCCGGGACAGCCTAAACATTCAGTACTTC

CDR3 length: 14
D gene: TRBD1
clone size: .
J gene: TRBJ1-5
V gene: TRBV6-5
CDR3 protein: CASRQTGARGPQHF
CDR3 DNA: TGTGCCAGCAGGCAGACAGGGGCTCGGGGTCCCCAGCATTTT

CDR3 length: 17
D gene: TRBD1
clone size: .
J gene: TRBJ2-1
V gene: TRBV3-1/TRBV3-2
CDR3 protein: CASSQQATRTGSNEQFF
CDR3 DNA: TGTGCCAGCAGCCAACAAGCAACCCGGACAGGGAGCAATGAGCAGTTCTTC

CDR3 length: 15
D gene: .
clone size: few
J gene: TRBJ1-2
V gene: TRBV19
CDR3 protein: CATLLAGGSNYGYTF
CDR3 DNA: TGTGCCACTCTCCTGGCGGGAGGAAGTAACTATGGCTACACCTTC

CDR3 length: 16
D gene: TRBD1
clone size: .
J gene: TRBJ1-3
V gene: TRBV5-1
CDR3 protein: CASSYGQENSGNTIYF
CDR3 DNA: TGCGCCAGCAGCTACGGACAGGAAAACTCTGGAAACACCATATATTTT

CDR3 length: 14
D gene: .
clone size: .
J gene: TRBJ2-3
V gene: TRBV19
CDR3 protein: CASSTQRGTDTQYF
CDR3 DNA: TGTGCCAGTAGTACTCAACGGGGCACAGATACGCAGTATTTT